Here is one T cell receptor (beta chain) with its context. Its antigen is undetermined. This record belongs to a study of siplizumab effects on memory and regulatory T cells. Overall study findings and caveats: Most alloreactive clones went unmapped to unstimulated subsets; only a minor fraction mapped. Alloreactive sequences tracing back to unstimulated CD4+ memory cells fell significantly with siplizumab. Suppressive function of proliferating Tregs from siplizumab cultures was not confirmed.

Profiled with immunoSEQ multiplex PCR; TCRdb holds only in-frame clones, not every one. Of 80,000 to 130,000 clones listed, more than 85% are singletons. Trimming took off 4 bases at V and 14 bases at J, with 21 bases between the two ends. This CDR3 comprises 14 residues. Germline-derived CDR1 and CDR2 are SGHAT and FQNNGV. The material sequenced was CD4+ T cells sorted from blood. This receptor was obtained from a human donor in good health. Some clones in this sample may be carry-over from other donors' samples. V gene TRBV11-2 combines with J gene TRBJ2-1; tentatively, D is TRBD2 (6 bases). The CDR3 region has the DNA TGTGCCAGCAGCTCTTCCGGGAGTGGACGGGGGAAGTTCTTC. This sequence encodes CASSSSGSGRGKFF.